These 22 T cell receptor beta chains came from one sample sequenced in a study of blood T cell repertoires in COVID-19. Sequencing was performed with immunoSEQ multiplex PCR; in TCRdb, only in-frame clones are kept and a portion is missing. This table holds around 110,000 clones, roughly 85% found once. What was sequenced was peripheral blood. These receptors were taken from a man aged 40-55 years with acute or convalescent COVID-19.

V and J are TRBV5-1 and TRBJ1-5, with D hard to call. CDR1 is SGHRS and CDR2 is YFSETQ in the germline V gene. This CDR3 is built from 14 residues. Trimming removed 0 bases at V and 6 bases at J, with 10 bases between. The CDR3: CASSLGAESQPQHF. The DNA of the CDR3 is TGCGCCAGCAGCTTGGGGGCAGAAAGTCAGCCCCAGCATTTT.

CDR3 region: CASSLGTSGSYREQFF. CDR3 coding DNA: TGTGCCAGCAGCTTGGGGACTAGCGGGAGCTACCGGGAGCAGTTCTTC. The V call is TRBV7-6, the J call TRBJ2-1, with TRBD2 matching 14 bases. Germline loops: CDR1 SGHVS, CDR2 FNYEAQ. The CDR3 spans 16 residues. Trimming took 3 bases from V and 10 from J; bases not matched to a gene: 8.

This clone was observed a handful of times. The chain couples TRBV19 to TRBJ1-3, with D unclear. Looked up from germline, CDR1 is LNHDA and CDR2 is SQIVND (reference sequence). Trimming cost V 5 bases and J 0 bases, with 14 bases left between them. The CDR3 runs to 16 residues. CDR3 nucleotides: TGTGCCAGTAGTCTGCTCAAGAGGCCCTCTGGAAACACCATATATTTT. It yields the protein CASSLLKRPSGNTIYF.

This clone was found a few times. V is TRBV2 and J is TRBJ2-7; 7 bases are shared with TRBD2. The J segment lost 1 base and the V segment lost 8 bases, leaving 8 bases of the junction unmatched. Germline V gene lookup returns CDR1 SNHLY and CDR2 FYNNEI. The CDR3 totals 14 residues. This CDR3 reads CASLTGRGSYEQYF. As DNA, the CDR3 is TGTGCCAGCCTAACCGGGCGGGGGTCCTACGAGCAGTACTTC.

In nucleotides, the CDR3 is TGTGCCAGTACGGAGAGCAATCAGCCCCAGCATTTT. Amino acid sequence: CASTESNQPQHF. The chain is built from TRBV19 and TRBJ1-5, with D uncertain. The CDR3 extends over 12 amino acids. The germline gives CDR1 LNHDA, CDR2 SQIVND (reference sequence). The V gene lost 7 bases and the J gene lost 1 base, with 5 bases spanning the gap.

The chain has TRBV6-1 and TRBJ1-2; D call uncertain. The length of the CDR3 is 12 residues. V gave up 7 bases and J gave up 4 bases, with 10 bases separating them. The germline V gene encodes CDR1 MNHNS and CDR2 SASEGT. CDR3 bases: TGTGCCAGCACCAGGCAGATCTATGGCTACACCTTC. It specifies CASTRQIYGYTF.

The rearrangement joins TRBV30 to TRBJ2-4; 9 bases fit TRBD2. The CDR3 has 11 amino acids. V gave up 4 bases and J gave up 16 bases; unmatched junction bases: 8. Germline loops: CDR1 GTSNPN, CDR2 SVGIG (reference sequence). The CDR3 spells CAWNLGSGGYF. For the CDR3, the DNA is TGTGCCTGGAACTTGGGTAGCGGGGGATACTTC.

In regard to this clone: Other DNA sequences in the sample encode the same CDR3. The V and J genes are TRBV5-1 and TRBJ2-7; D unclear. Germline V CDR1 and CDR2: SGHRS, YFSETQ. V shed 1 base and J shed 0 bases, with 5 bases lying between them. The CDR3 has 13 amino acids. The CDR3 DNA sequence: TGCGCCAGCAGCTTGCAGGACTCCTACGAGCAGTACTTC. Residues: CASSLQDSYEQYF.

The chain couples TRBV5-1 to TRBJ1-1; 9 nucleotides line up with TRBD1. The CDR3 runs to 13 residues. CDR1 SGHRS and CDR2 YFSETQ come from the germline V gene. Trimming took 5 bases from V and 6 from J; bases not matched to a gene: 5. The CDR3 DNA reads TGCGCCAGCAGTTGGGACAGGGAAGCTGAAGCTTTCTTT. This sequence encodes CASSWDREAEAFF.

V and J are TRBV6-1 and TRBJ2-5, with a tentative D call TRBD2 (7 bases). The germline V gene encodes CDR1 MNHNS and CDR2 SASEGT. The CDR3 totals 16 residues. Trimming removed 4 bases from V and 5 bases from J, with 20 bases in between. The CDR3 protein is CASSAEPTGGRETQYF. CDR3 DNA sequence: TGTGCCAGCAGTGCAGAGCCAACGGGGGGCAGGGAGACCCAGTACTTC.

The chain carries TRBV6-1 and TRBJ1-3; TRBD1 matches at 8 bases. Germline V gene sequence: CDR1 MNHNS, CDR2 SASEGT. J gave up 15 bases and V 0 bases, and 7 bases lay outside the gene matches. The CDR3 has 13 amino acids. CDR3 region: CASSEARRGQGYF. The CDR3 DNA reads as TGTGCCAGCAGTGAAGCAAGGCGAGGACAGGGATATTTT.

The chain uses TRBV19 and TRBJ2-1; D remains ambiguous. The V gene's germline CDR1 is LNHDA and CDR2 SQIVND (reference sequence). V shed 5 bases and J shed 8 bases, with 13 bases lying between them. The CDR3 is made up of 13 amino acids. In nucleotides, the CDR3 is TGTGCCAGTAGTCCCATCACACCCGATGAGCAGTTCTTC. It encodes CASSPITPDEQFF.

The chain combines TRBV5-8 with TRBJ2-7; 8 bases fit TRBD1. The ends lost 3 bases at V and 5 bases at J; junction bases unmatched: 7. The CDR3 runs 14 residues. Germline V gene lookup returns CDR1 SGHTS and CDR2 YDEGEE. CDR3 nucleotides: TGTGCCAGCAGCTATGACAGGGGACGCGACGAGCAGTACTTC. Translating gives CASSYDRGRDEQYF.

The sample holds a few counts of this clone. The rearrangement links TRBV5-1 to TRBJ1-2; 7 bases are shared with TRBD1. Trimming cost V 5 bases and J 4 bases; bases outside gene matches: 11. Per germline, CDR1 SGHRS and CDR2 YFSETQ. CDR3 length equals 15 residues. The CDR3 sequence is CASSNRQGPFYGYTF. The CDR3, as DNA: TGCGCCAGCAGTAATCGACAGGGCCCATTCTATGGCTACACCTTC.

This clone was observed at least ten times. This rearrangement joins TRBV3-1 (or the pseudogene TRBV3-2) to TRBJ2-1; D is unclear. V was clipped by 1 base and J by 12 bases, with 16 bases between them. The CDR3 length is 14 residues. The germline gives CDR1 LGHDT, CDR2 YNNKEL (reference sequence). CDR3 protein: CASSQAMTRGWQFF. The CDR3 DNA reads TGTGCCAGCAGCCAAGCTATGACTCGAGGTTGGCAGTTCTTC.

The chain carries TRBV19 and TRBJ1-4; D uncertain. CDR3 size: 12 residues. Germline V gene data show CDR1 as LNHDA and CDR2 as SQIVND (reference sequence). The germline V and J ends were trimmed by 7 bases and 0 bases, with 3 bases remaining between them. The CDR3 is CASTATNEKLFF. The CDR3, as DNA: TGTGCCAGTACTGCAACTAATGAAAAACTGTTTTTT.

CDR3 in DNA: TGTGCCAGCTCTCCACCCAGGACAGGAGAGAGGAGCACCTTC. Its translation: CASSPPRTGERSTF. The chain recombines TRBV19 with TRBJ1-2, with 7 bases fitting TRBD1. J was trimmed by 13 bases and V by 9 bases; bases with no gene match: 20. The CDR3 has 14 amino acids. Germline CDR1 reads LNHDA; CDR2 reads SQIVND (reference sequence).

The V gene is TRBV6-5, the J gene TRBJ1-1; D might be TRBD1 (6 bases). From germline, CDR1 is MNHEY and CDR2 SVGAGI. The CDR3 covers 15 residues. Trimming took 7 bases from V and 4 from J, leaving 19 bases between them. The CDR3 sequence is CASTSPTGLSTEAFF. Written as DNA, the CDR3 is TGTGCCAGCACCTCGCCTACAGGGTTGAGCACTGAAGCTTTCTTT.

This clone was counted once. The rearrangement joins TRBV10-3 to TRBJ2-7; a weak D match, TRBD1 (5 bases). Germline values: CDR1 ENHRY, CDR2 SYGVKD. This CDR3 is 14 amino acids long. V gave up 1 base and J gave up 2 bases, with 9 bases separating them. Written as DNA, the CDR3 is TGTGCCATCAGTGAGTTCCCAGGGACCTACGAGCAGTACTTC. It encodes CAISEFPGTYEQYF.

V and J are TRBV11-3 and TRBJ2-3; 7 bases are shared with TRBD1. The germline gives CDR1 SGHNT, CDR2 YENEEA. Germline trimming cut 5 bases from V and 2 bases from J; bases unmatched to any gene: 4. This CDR3 region has 14 residues. CDR3 amino acids: CASSPGQSTDTQYF. The CDR3 nucleotides are TGTGCCAGCAGCCCGGGACAGTCCACAGATACGCAGTATTTT.

V is TRBV19 and J is TRBJ1-5; tentative D call: TRBD1 (6 bases). Trimming shortened V by 5 bases and J by 5 bases, and 10 bases separated the two germline ends. Germline values: CDR1 LNHDA, CDR2 SQIVND (reference sequence). This CDR3 region has 13 residues. The CDR3 sequence: CASSQTGHQPQHF. In nucleotides, the CDR3 is TGTGCCAGTAGTCAGACAGGACATCAGCCCCAGCATTTT. Full variable domain (outside the CDR3, taken from reference TRBV19 and TRBJ1-5): DGGITQSPKYLFRKEGQNVTLSCEQNLNHDAMYWYRQDPGQGLRLIYYSQIVNDFQKGDIAEGYSVSREKKESFPLTVTSAQKNPTAFYLCASSQTGHQPQHFGDGTRLSIL.

The chain recombines TRBV5-1 with TRBJ2-3, with 11 bases fitting TRBD2. CDR1 is SGHRS, CDR2 YFSETQ, per germline. CDR3 length: 16 amino acids. The ends lost 4 bases at V and 7 bases at J; junction bases unmatched: 11. The CDR3 here is CASSHDSGGAGNTQYF. CDR3 coding DNA: TGCGCCAGCAGCCACGATAGCGGGGGGGCGGGAAATACGCAGTATTTT.